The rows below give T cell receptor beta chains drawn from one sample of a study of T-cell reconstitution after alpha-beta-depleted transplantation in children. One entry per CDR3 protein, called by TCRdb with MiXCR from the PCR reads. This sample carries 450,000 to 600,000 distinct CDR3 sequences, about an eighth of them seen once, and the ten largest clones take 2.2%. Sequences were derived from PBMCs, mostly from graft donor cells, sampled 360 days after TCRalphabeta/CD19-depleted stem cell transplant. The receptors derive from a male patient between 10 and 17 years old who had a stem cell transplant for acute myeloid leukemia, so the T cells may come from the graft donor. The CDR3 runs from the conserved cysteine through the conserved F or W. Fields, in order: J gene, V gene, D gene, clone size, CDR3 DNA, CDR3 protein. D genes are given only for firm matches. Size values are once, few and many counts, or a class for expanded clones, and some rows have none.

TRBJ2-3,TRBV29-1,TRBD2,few,TGCAGCGTTGTAGCGGGGATACACACAGATACGCAGTATTTT,CSVVAGIHTDTQYF
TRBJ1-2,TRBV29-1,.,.,TGCAGCGTTGCTGGGATCGATGGCTACACCTTC,CSVAGIDGYTF
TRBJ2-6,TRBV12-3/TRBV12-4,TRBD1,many,TGTGCCAGCAAACTACAGGGGGCCGGGGCCAACGTCCTGACTTTC,CASKLQGAGANVLTF
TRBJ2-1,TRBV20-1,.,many,TGCAGTGCTAGGGACGGGCTGTCCTCCTACAATGAGCAGTTCTTC,CSARDGLSSYNEQFF
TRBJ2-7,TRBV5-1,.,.,TGCGCCAGCAGTCACGGGACACCTGGAATGAGCTCCTACGAGCAGTACTTC,CASSHGTPGMSSYEQYF
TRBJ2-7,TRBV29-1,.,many,TGCAGCGTTTCTCCGGGACTTGTCCTTTACGAGCAGTACTTC,CSVSPGLVLYEQYF
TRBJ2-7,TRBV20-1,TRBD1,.,TGCAGTGCTATTCCAGGGGGCGGATACGAGCAGTACTTC,CSAIPGGGYEQYF
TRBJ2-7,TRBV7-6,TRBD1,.,TGTGCCAGCAATAGACACGGGACAGGGGGCGAGCAGTACTTC,CASNRHGTGGEQYF
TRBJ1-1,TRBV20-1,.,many,TGCAGCACTGATCGGGGGGCGAACACTGAAGCTTTCTTT,CSTDRGANTEAFF
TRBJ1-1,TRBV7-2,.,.,TGTGCCAGCAGCTCCCTTGGCAGTCTGATAAAAACTGAAGCTTTCTTT,CASSSLGSLIKTEAFF
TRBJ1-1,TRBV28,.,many,TGTGCCAGCAGTTTGAGGGTGCAATCCTCTCTGAACACTGAAGCTTTCTTT,CASSLRVQSSLNTEAFF
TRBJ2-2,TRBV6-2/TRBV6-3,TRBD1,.,TGTGCCAGCAGTCCCGGGACAGGGGCGGTCGGGGAGCTGTTTTTT,CASSPGTGAVGELFF
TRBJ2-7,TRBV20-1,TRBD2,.,TGCAGTGCTAGACCTCAGGGTGGACTAGCGGGAGGCCCAACCTACGAGCAGTACTTC,CSARPQGGLAGGPTYEQYF
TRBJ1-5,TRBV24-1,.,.,TGTGCCACCAGTGGGTGGGGGACGCAGCAGCCCAAGCATTTT,CATSGWGTQQPKHF
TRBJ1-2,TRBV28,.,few,TGTGCTCTTTTTCCCCGGGACGGTCGTAACTATGGCTACACCTTC,CALFPRDGRNYGYTF
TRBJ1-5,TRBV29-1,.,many,TGCAGCGTGGGAGGTTTTGAGGATCAGCCCCAGCATTTT,CSVGGFEDQPQHF
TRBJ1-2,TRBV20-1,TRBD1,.,TGCAGTGCTAGTCTCCAGGGGGCGAGGTATGGCTACACCTTC,CSASLQGARYGYTF
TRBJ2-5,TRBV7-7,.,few,TGTGCTAGCAGCTTAGGGATCGCGTACCAAGAGACCCAGTACTTC,CASSLGIAYQETQYF
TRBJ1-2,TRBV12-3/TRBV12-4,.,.,TGTGCCAGCAGTACCAGGACGGCATCTAACTATGGCTACACCTTC,CASSTRTASNYGYTF
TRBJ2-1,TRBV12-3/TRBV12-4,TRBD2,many,TGTGCCAGCAGTTTTTGCCTAGCGGTCTACAATGAGCAGTTCTTC,CASSFCLAVYNEQFF
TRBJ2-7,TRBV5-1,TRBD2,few,TGCGCCAGCAGCGTCTCTAGCGGACAAACCTACGAGCAGTACTTC,CASSVSSGQTYEQYF
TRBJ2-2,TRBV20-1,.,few,TGCAGTGCTAGGAGCCCTGGGGAACTAAACACCGGGGAGCTGTTTTTT,CSARSPGELNTGELFF
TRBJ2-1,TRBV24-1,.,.,TGTGCCACCAGTGATCCCCGACAGACATACAATGAGCAGTTCTTC,CATSDPRQTYNEQFF
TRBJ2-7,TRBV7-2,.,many,TGTGCCAGCAGCTTAAAGAAATCGTACTTC,CASSLKKSYF
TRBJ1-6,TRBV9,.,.,TGTGCCAGCAGCGTCGACAGGACAGCAAATTCACCCCTCCACTTT,CASSVDRTANSPLHF
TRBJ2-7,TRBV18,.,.,TGTGCCAGCTCACCATGGCAACAGGGCTACGAGCAGTACTTC,CASSPWQQGYEQYF
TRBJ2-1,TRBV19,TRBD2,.,TGTGCCAGTAGTATTCTCGCGGGGGGCTCCTACAATGAGCAGTTCTTC,CASSILAGGSYNEQFF
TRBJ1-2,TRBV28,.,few,TGTGCCAGCAGTTTAGGACGGCACGGTGGCTACACCTTC,CASSLGRHGGYTF
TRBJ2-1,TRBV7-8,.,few,TGTGCCAGCAGCCCCATTTCTGGTAATGAGCAGTTCTTC,CASSPISGNEQFF
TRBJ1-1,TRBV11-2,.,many,TGTGCCAGCAGCCTCGGGGGCCACACTGAAGCTTTCTTT,CASSLGGHTEAFF
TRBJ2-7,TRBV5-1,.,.,TGCGCCAGCAGCTTGGACAGCATTACTATTACCTACGAGCAGTACTTC,CASSLDSITITYEQYF
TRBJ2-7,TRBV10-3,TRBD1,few,TGTGCCATCAGTATGAACTGGGACAGGGATTGGTACGAGCAGTACTTC,CAISMNWDRDWYEQYF
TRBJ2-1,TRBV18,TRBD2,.,TGTGCCAGCTCACCAAGCGTGGGGACTAGCGGGTACAATGAGCAGTTCTTC,CASSPSVGTSGYNEQFF
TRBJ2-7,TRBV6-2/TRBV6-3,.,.,TGTGCCAGCAGTTTAGTGCGCACTGGCCCAACCTACGAGCAGTACTTC,CASSLVRTGPTYEQYF
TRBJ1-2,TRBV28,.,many,TGTGCCAGCAGTTCGACGGGTTTAGGCTACACCTTC,CASSSTGLGYTF
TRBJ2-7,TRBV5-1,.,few,TGCGCCAGCAGCTTGAAGGTTCGGCAGACCACCTACGAGCAGTACTTC,CASSLKVRQTTYEQYF
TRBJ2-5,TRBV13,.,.,TGTGCCAGCAGCATGACCTTCGACCGGGTCGGGACCCAGTACTTC,CASSMTFDRVGTQYF
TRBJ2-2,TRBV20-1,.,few,TGCAGTGCTAGAGATAAATTCGGAGGGGGTTACACCGGGGAGCTGTTTTTT,CSARDKFGGGYTGELFF
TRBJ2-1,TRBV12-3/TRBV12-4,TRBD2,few,TGTGCCAGCAGTTTCCCTAGCGGGAGGGCCGTATCTGAGCAGTTCTTC,CASSFPSGRAVSEQFF
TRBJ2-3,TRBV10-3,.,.,TGTGCCATCAGTGAACCCGGGGCTAGCACAGATACGCAGTATTTT,CAISEPGASTDTQYF
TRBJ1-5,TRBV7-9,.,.,TGTGCCAGCAGCTTAAATCTGCAGCCCCAGCATTTT,CASSLNLQPQHF
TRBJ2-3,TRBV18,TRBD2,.,TGTGCCAGCTCACCACGACTAGCAGCTACAGATACGCAGTATTTT,CASSPRLAATDTQYF
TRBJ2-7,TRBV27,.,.,TGTGCCAGCAAGTCAGGGGATCCCTACGAGCAGTACTTC,CASKSGDPYEQYF
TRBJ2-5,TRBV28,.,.,TGTGCCAGCAGTTGGTATGAACCAGGGTTACAAGAGACCCAGTACTTC,CASSWYEPGLQETQYF
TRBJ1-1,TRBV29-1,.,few,TGCAGCGTTGGAGAGTTACAGGGTGAAGCTTTCTTT,CSVGELQGEAFF
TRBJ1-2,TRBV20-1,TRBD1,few,TGCAGTGCTTCAGACAGGGGGATTTTAGGTGGCTACACCTTC,CSASDRGILGGYTF
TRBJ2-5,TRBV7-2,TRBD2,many,TGTGCCAGCAGCCCCACTAGCGGGAGGGAGACCCAGTACTTC,CASSPTSGRETQYF
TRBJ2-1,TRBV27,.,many,TGTGCCAGCGAACCGAGGGGGATCTCCTACAATGAGCAGTTCTTC,CASEPRGISYNEQFF
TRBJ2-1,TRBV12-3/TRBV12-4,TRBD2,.,TGTGCCAGCAGTTTAAGGCTAGCGGGAGAGTACAATGAGCAGTTCTTC,CASSLRLAGEYNEQFF
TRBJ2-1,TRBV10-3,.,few,TGTGCCATCAGTGAGGGGCAGTCCTACAATGAGCAGTTCTTC,CAISEGQSYNEQFF
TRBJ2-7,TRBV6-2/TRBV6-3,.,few,TGTGCCAGCAGTTACCCACTGGGTGACATCCGCTCCTACGAGCAGTACTTC,CASSYPLGDIRSYEQYF
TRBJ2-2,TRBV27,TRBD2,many,TGTGCCAGCAGTGCAGGACTAGCGGGAAAGGAGCTGTTTTTT,CASSAGLAGKELFF